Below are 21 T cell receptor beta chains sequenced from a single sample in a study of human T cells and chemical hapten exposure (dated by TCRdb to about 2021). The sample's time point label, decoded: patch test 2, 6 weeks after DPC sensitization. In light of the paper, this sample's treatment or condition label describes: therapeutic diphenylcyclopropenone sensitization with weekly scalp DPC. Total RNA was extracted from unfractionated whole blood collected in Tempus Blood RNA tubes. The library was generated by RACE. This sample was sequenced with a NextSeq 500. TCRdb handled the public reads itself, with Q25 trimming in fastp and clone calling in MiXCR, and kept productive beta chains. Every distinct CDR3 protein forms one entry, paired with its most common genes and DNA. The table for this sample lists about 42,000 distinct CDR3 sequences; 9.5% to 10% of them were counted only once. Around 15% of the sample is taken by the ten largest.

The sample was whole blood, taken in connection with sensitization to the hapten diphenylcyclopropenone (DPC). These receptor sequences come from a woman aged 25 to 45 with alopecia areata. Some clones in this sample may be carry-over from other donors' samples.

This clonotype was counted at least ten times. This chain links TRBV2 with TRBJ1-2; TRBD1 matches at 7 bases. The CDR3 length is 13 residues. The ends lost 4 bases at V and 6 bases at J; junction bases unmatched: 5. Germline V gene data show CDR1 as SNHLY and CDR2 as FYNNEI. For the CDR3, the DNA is TGTGCCAGCAGTGTGAGGGGGCGCGATGGCTACACCTTC. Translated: CASSVRGRDGYTF.

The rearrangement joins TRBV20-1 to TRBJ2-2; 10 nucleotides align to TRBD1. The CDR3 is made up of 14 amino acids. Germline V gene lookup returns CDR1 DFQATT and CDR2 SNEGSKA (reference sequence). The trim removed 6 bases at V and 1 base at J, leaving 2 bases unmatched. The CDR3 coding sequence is TGCAGTGCCCGGGACAGGGGGAACACCGGGGAGCTGTTTTTT. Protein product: CSARDRGNTGELFF.

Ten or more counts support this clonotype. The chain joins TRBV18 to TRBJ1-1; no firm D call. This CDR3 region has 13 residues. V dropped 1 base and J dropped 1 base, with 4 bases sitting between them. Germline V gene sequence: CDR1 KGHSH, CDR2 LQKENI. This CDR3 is CASSPLENTEAFF. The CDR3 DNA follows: TGTGCCAGCTCACCACTGGAGAACACTGAAGCTTTCTTT.

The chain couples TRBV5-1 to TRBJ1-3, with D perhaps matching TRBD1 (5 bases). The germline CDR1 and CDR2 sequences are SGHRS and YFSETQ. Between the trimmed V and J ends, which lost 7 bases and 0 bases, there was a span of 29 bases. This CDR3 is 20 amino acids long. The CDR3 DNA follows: TGCGCCAGCCCGGGGACCAAGCTCAGAGAAACGGCCCCCTCTGGAAACACCATATATTTT. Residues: CASPGTKLRETAPSGNTIYF.

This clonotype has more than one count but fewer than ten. The CDR3 nucleotides read TGTGCCAGCAGTTCACTTCACAATGAGCAGTTCTTC. It is translated as CASSSLHNEQFF. J is TRBJ2-1 and V is TRBV27; D unclear. The CDR3 totals 12 residues. V was shortened by 4 bases and J by 5 bases, with 6 bases between the two germline ends. Germline V CDR1 and CDR2: MNHEY, SMNVEV (reference sequence).

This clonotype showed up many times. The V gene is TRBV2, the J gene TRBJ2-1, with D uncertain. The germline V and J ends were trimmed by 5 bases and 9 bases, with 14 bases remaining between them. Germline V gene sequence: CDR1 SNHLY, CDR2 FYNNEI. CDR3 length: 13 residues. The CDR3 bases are TGTGCCAGCAGTAGAATCAATGGTGGTGAGCAGTTCTTC. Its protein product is CASSRINGGEQFF.

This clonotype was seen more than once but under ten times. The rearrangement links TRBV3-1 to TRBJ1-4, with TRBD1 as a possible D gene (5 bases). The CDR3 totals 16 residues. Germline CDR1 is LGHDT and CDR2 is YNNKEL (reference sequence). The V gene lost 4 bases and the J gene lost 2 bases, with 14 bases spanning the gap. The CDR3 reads CASSPGAGFTNEKLFF. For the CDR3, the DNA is TGTGCCAGCAGCCCCGGGGCCGGGTTCACTAATGAAAAACTGTTTTTT.

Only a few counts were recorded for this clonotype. CDR3 sequence: CASSLLRMNTEAFF. CDR3 nucleotides: TGTGCCAGCAGCTTATTACGGATGAACACTGAAGCTTTCTTT. This chain connects TRBV7-2 to TRBJ1-1; no clear D. The CDR3 spans 14 residues. V was shortened by 2 bases and J by 0 bases, with 7 bases between the two germline ends. The germline V gene has CDR1 SGHTA and CDR2 FQGNSA.

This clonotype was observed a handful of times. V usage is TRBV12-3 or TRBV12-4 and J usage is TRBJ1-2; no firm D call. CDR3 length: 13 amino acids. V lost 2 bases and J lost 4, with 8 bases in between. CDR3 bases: TGTGCCAGCAGTTTATCTGCGGTCTATGGCTACACCTTC. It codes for CASSLSAVYGYTF.

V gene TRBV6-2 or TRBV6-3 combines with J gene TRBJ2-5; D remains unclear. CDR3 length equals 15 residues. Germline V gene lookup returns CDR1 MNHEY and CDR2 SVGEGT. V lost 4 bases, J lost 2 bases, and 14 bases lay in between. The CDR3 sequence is CASSWSRPPQETQYF. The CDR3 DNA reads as TGTGCCAGCAGTTGGTCCAGGCCGCCACAAGAGACCCAGTACTTC.

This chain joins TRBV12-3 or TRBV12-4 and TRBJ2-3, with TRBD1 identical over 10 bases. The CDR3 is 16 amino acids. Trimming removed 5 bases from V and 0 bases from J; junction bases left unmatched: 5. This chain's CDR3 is CASSPWTGGSTDTQYF. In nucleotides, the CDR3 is TGTGCCAGCAGTCCTTGGACAGGGGGAAGCACAGATACGCAGTATTTT.

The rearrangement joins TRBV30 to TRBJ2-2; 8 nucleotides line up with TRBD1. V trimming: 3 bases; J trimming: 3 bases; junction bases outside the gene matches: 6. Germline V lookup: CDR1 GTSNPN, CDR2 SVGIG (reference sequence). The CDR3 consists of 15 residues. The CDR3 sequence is CAWRTTDRDTGELFF. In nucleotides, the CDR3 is TGTGCCTGGAGGACCACGGACAGGGACACCGGGGAGCTGTTTTTT.

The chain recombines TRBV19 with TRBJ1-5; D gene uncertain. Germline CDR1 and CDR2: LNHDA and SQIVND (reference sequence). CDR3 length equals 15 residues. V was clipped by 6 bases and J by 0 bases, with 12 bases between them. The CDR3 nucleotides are TGTGCCAGTAGACAAGGAACGGATAGCAATCAGCCCCAGCATTTT. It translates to CASRQGTDSNQPQHF. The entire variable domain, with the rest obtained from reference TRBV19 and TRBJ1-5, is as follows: DGGITQSPKYLFRKEGQNVTLSCEQNLNHDAMYWYRQDPGQGLRLIYYSQIVNDFQKGDIAEGYSVSREKKESFPLTVTSAQKNPTAFYLCASRQGTDSNQPQHFGDGTRLSIL.

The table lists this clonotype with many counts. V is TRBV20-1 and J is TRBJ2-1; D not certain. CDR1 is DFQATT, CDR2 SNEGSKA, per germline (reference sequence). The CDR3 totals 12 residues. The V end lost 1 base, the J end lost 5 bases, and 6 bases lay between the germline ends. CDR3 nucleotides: TGCAGTGCTAGAGGCAGCAACAATGAGCAGTTCTTC. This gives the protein CSARGSNNEQFF.

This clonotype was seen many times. The CDR3: CSARPQGSEAFF. The CDR3 bases are TGCAGTGCTAGGCCGCAGGGGAGTGAAGCTTTCTTT. The chain carries TRBV20-1 and TRBJ1-1; TRBD1 might be the D (6 bases). V was cut by 3 bases and J by 7 bases, with 12 bases left in between. The germline CDR1 and CDR2 sequences are DFQATT and SNEGSKA (reference sequence). The CDR3 runs 12 residues.

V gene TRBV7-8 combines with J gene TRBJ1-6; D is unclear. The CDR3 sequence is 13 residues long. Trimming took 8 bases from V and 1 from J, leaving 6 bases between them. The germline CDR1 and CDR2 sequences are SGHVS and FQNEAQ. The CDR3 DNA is TGTGCCAGCCAGAGGTCCTATAATTCACCCCTCCACTTT. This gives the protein CASQRSYNSPLHF.

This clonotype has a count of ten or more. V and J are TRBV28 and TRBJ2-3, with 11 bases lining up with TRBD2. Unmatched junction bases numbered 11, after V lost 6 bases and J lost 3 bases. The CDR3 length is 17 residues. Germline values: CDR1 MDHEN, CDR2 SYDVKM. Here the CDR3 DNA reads TGTGCCAGCAGCCCAACGCCGACTAGCGGGGCAACAGATACGCAGTATTTT. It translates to CASSPTPTSGATDTQYF.

The CDR3 protein is CASSSDNNPQPQHF. The CDR3, as DNA: TGTGCCAGCAGCTCAGACAATAATCCTCAGCCCCAGCATTTT. V gene TRBV7-2 combines with J gene TRBJ1-5, with D hard to call. V shed 4 bases and J shed 6 bases, with 13 bases lying between them. This CDR3 region has 14 residues. Germline assignment: CDR1 SGHTA and CDR2 FQGNSA.

CDR3 nucleotide sequence: TGTGCCAGCAACCGAGACACACGCAATCAGCCCCAGCATTTT. Translation: CASNRDTRNQPQHF. The rearrangement uses TRBV28 and TRBJ1-5; no firm D call. Germline V gene sequence: CDR1 MDHEN, CDR2 SYDVKM. Trimming removed 7 bases at V and 2 bases at J, with 12 bases between. The CDR3 is 14 amino acids.

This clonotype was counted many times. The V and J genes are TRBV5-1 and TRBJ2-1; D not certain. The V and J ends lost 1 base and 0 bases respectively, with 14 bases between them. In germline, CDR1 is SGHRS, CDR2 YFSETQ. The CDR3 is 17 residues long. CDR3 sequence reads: CASSLSSEVGSYNEQFF. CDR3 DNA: TGCGCCAGCAGCTTGTCCTCTGAGGTAGGCTCCTACAATGAGCAGTTCTTC.

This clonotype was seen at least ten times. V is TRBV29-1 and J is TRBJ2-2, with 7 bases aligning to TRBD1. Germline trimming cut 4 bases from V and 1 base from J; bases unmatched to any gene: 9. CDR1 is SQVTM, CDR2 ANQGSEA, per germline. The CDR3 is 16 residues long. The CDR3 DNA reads TGCAGCGTTGCGGATGACAGGGCCCAGAACACCGGGGAGCTGTTTTTT. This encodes CSVADDRAQNTGELFF.